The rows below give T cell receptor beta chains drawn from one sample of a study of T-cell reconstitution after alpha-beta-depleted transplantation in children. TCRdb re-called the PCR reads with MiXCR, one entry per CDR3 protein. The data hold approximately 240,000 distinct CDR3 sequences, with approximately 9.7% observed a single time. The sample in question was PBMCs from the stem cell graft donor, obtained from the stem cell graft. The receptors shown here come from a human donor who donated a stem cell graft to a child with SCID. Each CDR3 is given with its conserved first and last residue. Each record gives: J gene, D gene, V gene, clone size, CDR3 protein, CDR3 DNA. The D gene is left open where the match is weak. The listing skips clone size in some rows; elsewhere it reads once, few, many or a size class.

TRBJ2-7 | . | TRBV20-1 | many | CSAPPKGRAGKDEQYF | TGCAGTGCTCCACCGAAGGGCAGGGCGGGTAAGGACGAGCAGTACTTC
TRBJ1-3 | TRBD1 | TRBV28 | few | CASQSRTGHSGNTIYF | TGTGCCTCGCAGTCGAGGACAGGACACTCTGGAAACACCATATATTTT
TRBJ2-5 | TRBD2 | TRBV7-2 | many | CASSLIAGKETQYF | TGTGCCAGCAGCTTAATAGCGGGGAAAGAGACCCAGTACTTC
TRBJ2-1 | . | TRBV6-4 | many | CASSDMGGSSYNEQFF | TGTGCCAGCAGTGATATGGGGGGCTCCTCCTACAATGAGCAGTTCTTC
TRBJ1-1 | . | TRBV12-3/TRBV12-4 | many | CASSPTRGTWNTEAFF | TGTGCCAGCAGTCCCACCAGGGGCACTTGGAACACTGAAGCTTTCTTT
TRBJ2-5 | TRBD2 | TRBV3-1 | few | CASSLGLAGTQETQYF | TGTGCCAGCAGCCTAGGACTAGCGGGGACTCAAGAGACCCAGTACTTC
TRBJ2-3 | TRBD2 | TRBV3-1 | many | CASSQGPLAGVDTQYF | TGTGCCAGCAGCCAAGGGCCGCTAGCGGGGGTAGATACGCAGTATTTT
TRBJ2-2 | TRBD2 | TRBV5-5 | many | CASSLSTSGVNTGELFF | TGTGCCAGCAGCTTGTCGACTAGCGGGGTTAACACCGGGGAGCTGTTTTTT
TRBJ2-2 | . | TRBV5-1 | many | CASSPGTGELFF | TGCGCCAGCAGCCCTGGGACAGGGGAGCTGTTTTTT
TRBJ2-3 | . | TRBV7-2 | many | CASSLARGPTDTQYF | TGTGCCAGCAGCCTAGCGCGGGGTCCGACAGATACGCAGTATTTT
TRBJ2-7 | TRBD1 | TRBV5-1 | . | CASSLGHRGPYEQYF | TGCGCCAGCAGCTTAGGTCACAGGGGACCCTACGAGCAGTACTTC
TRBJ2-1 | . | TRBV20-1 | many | CSARDTQSGLYNEQFF | TGCAGTGCTAGGGATACTCAGTCGGGGCTATACAATGAGCAGTTCTTC
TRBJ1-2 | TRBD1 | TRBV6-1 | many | CASSAMGAGGNGYTF | TGTGCCAGCAGCGCGATGGGGGCAGGGGGTAACGGCTACACCTTC
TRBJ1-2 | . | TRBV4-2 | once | CASSPGPDYGYTF | TGTGCCAGCAGCCCCGGACCGGACTATGGCTACACCTTC
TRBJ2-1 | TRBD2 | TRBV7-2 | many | CASSLSGGNNEQFF | TGTGCCAGCAGCTTAAGCGGGGGAAACAATGAGCAGTTCTTC
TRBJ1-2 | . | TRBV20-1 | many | CSASREGPIGYTF | TGCAGTGCTAGTCGGGAAGGCCCTATTGGCTACACCTTC
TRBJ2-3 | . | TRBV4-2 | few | CASSQAGPEGDTQYF | TGTGCCAGCAGCCAAGCAGGGCCGGAGGGGGATACGCAGTATTTT
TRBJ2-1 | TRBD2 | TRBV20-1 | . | CSAIATSGGEYNEQFF | TGCAGTGCTATAGCGACTAGCGGGGGGGAGTACAATGAGCAGTTCTTC
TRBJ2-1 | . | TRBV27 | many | CASSNTGYNEQFF | TGTGCCAGCAGCAATACGGGCTACAATGAGCAGTTCTTC
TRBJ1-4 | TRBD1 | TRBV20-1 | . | CSARDRTGGREKLFF | TGCAGTGCTAGAGATCGGACAGGGGGTCGGGAAAAACTGTTTTTT
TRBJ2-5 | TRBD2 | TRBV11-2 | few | CASSLRLGLAGAGETQYF | TGTGCCAGCAGCCTCCGATTAGGACTAGCGGGGGCCGGAGAGACCCAGTACTTC
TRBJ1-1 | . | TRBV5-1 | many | CASSLGQLTEAFF | TGCGCCAGCAGTCTTGGACAGTTGACTGAAGCTTTCTTT
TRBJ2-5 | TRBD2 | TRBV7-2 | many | CASSFGTGGAIRETQYF | TGTGCCAGCAGCTTCGGAACCGGGGGGGCTATCCGAGAGACCCAGTACTTC
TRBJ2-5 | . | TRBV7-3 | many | CASSLIDDEEETQYF | TGTGCCAGCAGCCTTATCGACGACGAAGAAGAGACCCAGTACTTC
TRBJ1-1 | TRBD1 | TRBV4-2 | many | CASSQDLGQPSLNTEAFF | TGTGCCAGCAGCCAAGATCTGGGACAGCCTTCATTGAACACTGAAGCTTTCTTT
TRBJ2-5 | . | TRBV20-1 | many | CSASDGGRSQETQYF | TGCAGTGCTAGTGATGGGGGGCGGAGCCAAGAGACCCAGTACTTC
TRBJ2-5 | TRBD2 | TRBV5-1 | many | CASRPLERGHQETQYF | TGCGCCAGCAGGCCCCTAGAGCGGGGCCACCAAGAGACCCAGTACTTC
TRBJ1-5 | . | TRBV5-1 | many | CASSLRENQPQHF | TGCGCCAGCAGCTTGCGGGAGAATCAGCCCCAGCATTTT
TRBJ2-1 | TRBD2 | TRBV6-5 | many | CASSYSVGGAVEQFF | TGTGCCAGCAGTTACTCGGTCGGGGGGGCGGTTGAGCAGTTCTTC
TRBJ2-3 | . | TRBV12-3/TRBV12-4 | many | CASSLGGARDTQYF | TGTGCCAGCAGTCTCGGAGGAGCCAGGGATACGCAGTATTTT
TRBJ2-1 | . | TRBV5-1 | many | CASSLGRAYTNNEQFF | TGCGCCAGCAGCTTGGGTCGGGCATATACTAACAATGAGCAGTTCTTC
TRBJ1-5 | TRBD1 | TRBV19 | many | CASSIKFSGTELNQPQHF | TGTGCCAGTAGTATAAAATTTTCCGGGACAGAACTCAATCAGCCCCAGCATTTT
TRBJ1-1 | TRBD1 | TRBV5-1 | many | CASSIDRVNTEAFF | TGCGCCAGCAGCATTGACAGGGTGAACACTGAAGCTTTCTTT
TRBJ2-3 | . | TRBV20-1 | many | CSAKLGSSTDTQYF | TGCAGTGCTAAGTTGGGTAGTAGCACAGATACGCAGTATTTT
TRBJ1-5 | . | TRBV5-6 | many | CASSLGRNQPQHF | TGTGCCAGCAGCTTGGGCAGGAATCAGCCCCAGCATTTT
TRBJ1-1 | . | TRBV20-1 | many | CSASGETQSDTEAFF | TGCAGTGCTAGTGGGGAGACGCAAAGTGATACTGAAGCTTTCTTT
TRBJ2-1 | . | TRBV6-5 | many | CASSPSGNEQFF | TGTGCCAGCAGTCCCTCTGGCAATGAGCAGTTCTTC
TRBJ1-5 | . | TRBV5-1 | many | CASSLDPGGNQPQHF | TGCGCCAGCAGCTTGGACCCGGGAGGGAATCAGCCCCAGCATTTT
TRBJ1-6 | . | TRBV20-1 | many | CSARDAGPSSYNSPLHF | TGCAGTGCTAGAGATGCAGGCCCAAGCTCCTATAATTCACCCCTCCACTTT
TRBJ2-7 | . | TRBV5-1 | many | CASSLVDTSYEQYF | TGCGCCAGCAGCTTAGTGGACACCTCCTACGAGCAGTACTTC
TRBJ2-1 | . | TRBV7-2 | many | CASSFLGLKRPNEQFF | TGTGCCAGCAGCTTCCTTGGACTAAAGAGGCCCAATGAGCAGTTCTTC
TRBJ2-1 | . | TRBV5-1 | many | CASSLWTVSTDEQFF | TGCGCCAGCAGCCTTTGGACAGTATCTACGGATGAGCAGTTCTTC
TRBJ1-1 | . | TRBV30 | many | CAWSPTPNTEAFF | TGTGCCTGGAGTCCAACGCCGAACACTGAAGCTTTCTTT
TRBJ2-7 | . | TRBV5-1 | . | CASRAGSSYEQYF | TGCGCCAGCAGAGCGGGCAGCTCCTACGAGCAGTACTTC
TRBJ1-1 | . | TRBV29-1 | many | CSAPRTGPFNTEAFF | TGCAGCGCCCCGAGAACCGGACCCTTTAACACTGAAGCTTTCTTT
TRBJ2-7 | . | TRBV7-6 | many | CASSDLGPSYEQYF | TGTGCCAGCAGCGATCTGGGACCGTCCTACGAGCAGTACTTC
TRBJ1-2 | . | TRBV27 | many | CASSPLEDVYGYTF | TGTGCCAGCAGTCCACTTGAGGACGTATATGGCTACACCTTC
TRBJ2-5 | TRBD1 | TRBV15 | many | CATSRTTGVGETQYF | TGTGCCACCAGCAGAACCACAGGGGTCGGGGAGACCCAGTACTTC
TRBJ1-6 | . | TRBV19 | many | CASARTRADNSPLHF | TGTGCCAGTGCCCGAACCAGGGCTGATAATTCACCCCTCCACTTT
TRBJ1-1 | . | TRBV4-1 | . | CASSHFRETEAFF | TGCGCCAGCAGCCACTTCAGGGAGACTGAAGCTTTCTTT
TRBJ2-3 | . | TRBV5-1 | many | CASSLGGVASVDTQYF | TGCGCCAGCAGCTTGGGGGGTGTAGCGTCCGTGGATACGCAGTATTTT
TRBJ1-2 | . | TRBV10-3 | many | CAISPYRVRGYTF | TGTGCCATCAGCCCTTACAGGGTTCGTGGCTACACCTTC
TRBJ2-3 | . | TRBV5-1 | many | CASRTGSTDTQYF | TGCGCCAGCAGGACAGGCTCCACAGATACGCAGTATTTT
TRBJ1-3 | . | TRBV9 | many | CASSSEFSGNTIYF | TGTGCCAGCAGCTCGGAGTTTTCTGGAAACACCATATATTTT
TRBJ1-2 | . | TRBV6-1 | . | CASSEERDYGYTF | TGTGCCAGCAGTGAAGAGAGGGACTATGGCTACACCTTC
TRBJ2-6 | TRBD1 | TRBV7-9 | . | CASSIGQVGANVLTF | TGTGCCAGCAGCATCGGACAGGTTGGCGCCAACGTCCTGACTTTC
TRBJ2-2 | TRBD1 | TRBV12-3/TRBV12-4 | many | CASSLEQGANTGELFF | TGTGCCAGCAGTTTGGAACAGGGGGCCAACACCGGGGAGCTGTTTTTT
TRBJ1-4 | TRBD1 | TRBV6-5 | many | CASSYIGTGVDEKLFF | TGTGCCAGCAGTTACATAGGGACAGGGGTCGATGAAAAACTGTTTTTT
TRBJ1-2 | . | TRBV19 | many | CASSIRESFYGYTF | TGTGCCAGTAGTATACGAGAGAGCTTTTATGGCTACACCTTC
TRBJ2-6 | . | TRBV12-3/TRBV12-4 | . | CASSLAARFRANVLTF | TGTGCCAGCAGTTTAGCGGCGAGGTTTCGGGCCAACGTCCTGACTTTC